The 30 T cell receptor beta chains in this list originate from one sample, sequenced in a study of T cells in Graves' hyperthyroidism and ophthalmopathy. RNA transcripts were the template for amplifying TCR beta CDR3 regions. The HTBI primer set drove a first-round RT-PCR of the TCR CDR3. Via MiXCR, TCRdb re-called the multiplex PCR reads, giving one row per CDR3 protein. Of over 300,000 distinct CDR3 sequences listed, around 13% are singletons. Sequences were obtained from blood. Receptors originate from a woman aged 55-75 years with Graves' hyperthyroidism.

This clonotype was counted ten times or more. This rearrangement joins TRBV7-9 to TRBJ2-5; D might be TRBD1 or TRBD2, each matching 5 bases. The CDR3 sequence is 13 residues long. The ends were cut back, 5 bases at V and 4 bases at J, with 11 bases in the middle. Germline values: CDR1 SEHNR, CDR2 FQNEAQ (reference sequence). The CDR3 DNA is TGTGCCAGCAGCATTGACAGCGGAGAGACCCAGTACTTC. Translating it yields CASSIDSGETQYF.

This clonotype was found many times. The V call is TRBV12-3 or TRBV12-4, the J call TRBJ2-1, with D maybe TRBD2 (6 bases). The CDR3 has 15 amino acids. Deletions cut 5 bases from V and 5 bases from J, with 16 bases between. CDR3 DNA sequence: TGTGCCAGCAGTCCGAGCGGACTACAAAACAATGAGCAGTTCTTC. Translating gives CASSPSGLQNNEQFF.

The V and J genes are TRBV6-9 and TRBJ2-1; 9 bases agree with TRBD1. The J segment lost 5 bases and the V segment lost 4 bases, leaving 6 bases of the junction unmatched. The CDR3 contains 15 residues. Germline CDR1 and CDR2: MNHGY and SVAAGI. CDR3 coding DNA: TGTGCCAGCAGTTCCCCCGGGACAGGGAACAATGAGCAGTTCTTC. This codes for CASSSPGTGNNEQFF.

This clonotype was found many times. This sequence joins TRBV11-3 and TRBJ2-5; unclear D gene. This CDR3 region has 13 residues. The germline V gene has CDR1 SGHNT and CDR2 YENEEA. Trimming cost V 7 bases and J 3 bases, with 12 bases left between them. The CDR3 is CASMKLGEETQYF. CDR3 DNA sequence: TGTGCCAGCATGAAGTTGGGCGAAGAGACCCAGTACTTC. Filled out from reference TRBV11-3 and TRBJ2-5, the complete variable domain reads EAGVVQSPRYKIIEKKQPVAFWCNPISGHNTLYWYLQNLGQGPELLIRYENEEAVDDSQLPKDRFSAERLKGVDSTLKIQPAELGDSAVYLCASMKLGEETQYFGPGTRLLVL.

The rearrangement uses TRBV7-9 and TRBJ2-2; the D is unclear. Deletions cut 5 bases from V and 6 bases from J, with 10 bases between. The CDR3 consists of 13 residues. The germline CDR1 and CDR2 sequences are SEHNR and FQNEAQ (reference sequence). CDR3 amino acids: CASSPSSSGELFF. DNA for the CDR3: TGTGCCAGCAGCCCCTCCTCGTCCGGGGAGCTGTTTTTT. The full variable domain, rest sourced from reference TRBV7-9 and TRBJ2-2, is DTGVSQNPRHKITKRGQNVTFRCDPISEHNRLYWYRQTLGQGPEFLTYFQNEAQLEKSRLLSDRFSAERPKGSFSTLEIQRTEQGDSAMYLCASSPSSSGELFFGEGSRLTVL.

V gene TRBV7-9 combines with J gene TRBJ2-2; TRBD1 aligns across 10 bases. After removal of 1 base from V and 6 bases from J, the junction contained 5 bases not matched to a gene. Germline assignment: CDR1 SEHNR and CDR2 FQNEAQ (reference sequence). The CDR3 sequence is 16 residues long. The CDR3 region is CASSLGQGARSGELFF. The DNA of the CDR3 is TGTGCCAGCAGCTTAGGACAGGGGGCGAGGTCCGGGGAGCTGTTTTTT.

This clonotype was seen repeatedly, ten times or more. The genes are TRBV28 and TRBJ2-3; 16 bases are shared with TRBD2. CDR1 MDHEN and CDR2 SYDVKM come from the germline V gene. The CDR3 spans 17 residues. J was trimmed by 2 bases and V by 6 bases; bases with no gene match: 5. CDR3 sequence (DNA): TGTGCCAGCAGAGGGACTAGCGGGAGGGCCGACACAGATACGCAGTATTTT. Amino acids: CASRGTSGRADTDTQYF.

This chain links TRBV4-2 with TRBJ2-2; D not resolved. Trimming cost V 0 bases and J 4 bases, with 15 bases left between them. Germline V gene sequence: CDR1 LGHNA, CDR2 YNFKEQ. The CDR3 has 17 amino acids. The CDR3 nucleotides are TGTGCCAGCAGCCAAGATCGGAGAGCCCCCGGCACCGGGGAGCTGTTTTTT. This sequence encodes CASSQDRRAPGTGELFF.

This clonotype was observed at least ten times. The CDR3 DNA sequence: TGTGCCACCAGCATGACAGCGGTGGCAGGGGTTAGCGAGCAGTACTTC. This gives the protein CATSMTAVAGVSEQYF. The gene calls are TRBV15 and TRBJ2-7; TRBD1 is a possible D gene (6 bases). The ends were cut back, 4 bases at V and 6 bases at J, with 22 bases in the middle. The germline V gene encodes CDR1 LNHNV and CDR2 YYDKDF (reference sequence). The CDR3 totals 16 residues.

In its sample, this clonotype was seen a few times. This chain joins TRBV11-3 and TRBJ2-3, with D tentatively TRBD2 (5 bases). The CDR3 consists of 14 residues. In germline, CDR1 is SGHNT, CDR2 YENEEA. V lost 4 bases, J lost 4 bases, and 12 bases lay in between. The CDR3: CASSSGDLSDTQYF. The CDR3 nucleotides read TGTGCCAGCAGCTCCGGGGATCTGTCAGATACGCAGTATTTT.

There are many counts of this clonotype. This chain links TRBV4-1 with TRBJ2-5; D not certain. The CDR3 length is 13 residues. V gave up 8 bases and J gave up 2 bases, with 12 bases separating them. From germline, CDR1 is MGHRA and CDR2 YSYEKL. The CDR3 protein is CASGPRLQETQYF. DNA of the CDR3: TGCGCCAGCGGTCCGCGACTTCAAGAGACCCAGTACTTC.

This clonotype occurred many times. The CDR3 DNA sequence: TGTGCCAGCTCCCTTGACCAGGGACTGAACTACAATGAGCAGTTCTTC. It specifies CASSLDQGLNYNEQFF. The chain is built from TRBV18 and TRBJ2-1, with D perhaps matching TRBD2 (6 bases). CDR1 KGHSH and CDR2 LQKENI come from the germline V gene. This CDR3 is built from 16 residues. V lost 6 bases to trimming and J lost 3 bases, with 18 bases between them.

This clonotype was seen repeatedly, ten times or more. The chain links TRBV10-1 to TRBJ2-7; D remains ambiguous. Between the trimmed V and J ends, which lost 3 bases and 6 bases, there was a span of 12 bases. CDR1 and CDR2 from the germline V gene are WNHNN and SYGVQD (reference sequence). The CDR3 extends over 13 amino acids. CDR3 sequence reads: CASSDNVDGEQYF. The CDR3 nucleotides are TGCGCCAGCAGTGATAACGTAGATGGCGAGCAGTACTTC.

The genes are TRBV28 and TRBJ1-5, with 7 nucleotides matching TRBD1. The V gene's germline CDR1 is MDHEN and CDR2 SYDVKM. Losses at the gene ends were 4 bases for V and 0 bases for J; bases not matched to a gene: 9. The CDR3 is made up of 17 amino acids. The CDR3: CASSSGQNSFSNQPQHF. The CDR3 nucleotides are TGTGCCAGCAGTTCGGGACAGAATTCTTTTAGCAATCAGCCCCAGCATTTT.

The chain recombines TRBV7-8 with TRBJ1-2; possibly TRBD1 for D (5 bases). The CDR3 is 15 residues long. CDR1 is SGHVS, CDR2 FQNEAQ, per germline. The ends were cut back, 5 bases at V and 8 bases at J, with 21 bases in the middle. This CDR3 is CASSTEPGRGGGYTF. CDR3 coding DNA: TGTGCCAGCAGCACCGAACCCGGACGCGGGGGAGGCTACACCTTC.

Points on this clonotype: The junction differs from germline at one of its ends, possibly a read error. J is TRBJ2-3 and V is TRBV19; 9 bases line up with TRBD2. CDR3 size: 17 residues. The V gene's germline CDR1 is LNHDA and CDR2 SQIVND (reference sequence). Here the CDR3 DNA reads TGTGCTAGTAAGGATGGCGGGAGGGCCAATGGGGCAGATACGCAGTATTTT. It specifies CASKDGGRANGADTQYF. Based on the CDR3 plus reference TRBV19 and TRBJ2-3, the full variable domain is DGGITQSPKYLFRKEGQNVTLSCEQNLNHDAMYWYRQDPGQGLRLIYYSQIVNDFQKGDIAEGYSVSREKKESFPLTVTSAQKNPTAFYLCASKDGGRANGADTQYFGPGTRLTVL.

There are many counts of this clonotype. This chain uses TRBV24-1 with TRBJ1-1, with unresolved D. The length of the CDR3 is 13 residues. Germline CDR1 reads KGHDR; CDR2 reads SFDVKD. Trimming took 3 bases from V and 10 from J, leaving 14 bases between them. CDR3 DNA: TGTGCCACCAGTGATAAGGGCCCCGACGGAGCTTTCTTT. It translates to CATSDKGPDGAFF.

This clonotype has at least ten counts. V gene TRBV6-5 combines with J gene TRBJ2-1; tentatively, D is TRBD2 (5 bases). The CDR3 has 15 amino acids. V dropped 3 bases and J dropped 6 bases, with 15 bases sitting between them. Looked up from germline, CDR1 is MNHEY and CDR2 is SVGAGI. CDR3 sequence: CASSYDGGLSNEQFF. For the CDR3, the DNA is TGTGCCAGCAGTTATGATGGCGGGCTATCCAATGAGCAGTTCTTC.

This clonotype was found once. V usage is TRBV12-3 or TRBV12-4 and J usage is TRBJ2-5, with D uncertain. The CDR3 covers 15 residues. Trimming took 5 bases from V and 2 from J, leaving 15 bases between them. CDR3 coding DNA: TGTGCCAGCAGTCCCCAGAAAGGGTGGCAAGAGACCCAGTACTTC. This sequence encodes CASSPQKGWQETQYF.

This clonotype was observed a few times. The genes are TRBV6-9 and TRBJ2-1, with D perhaps TRBD2 (6 bases). V lost 3 bases and J 5 bases, leaving 14 bases between the germline ends. The germline V gene encodes CDR1 MNHGY and CDR2 SVAAGI. The length of the CDR3 is 15 residues. In DNA form, the CDR3 reads TGTGCCAGCAGTTACCGGTGGGAGGAGAACAATGAGCAGTTCTTC. This encodes CASSYRWEENNEQFF.

This clonotype has a handful of counts. V usage is TRBV5-6 and J usage is TRBJ1-1; 8 bases fit TRBD1. The CDR3 has 16 amino acids. J was trimmed by 4 bases and V by 4 bases; bases with no gene match: 12. The germline V gene has CDR1 SGHDT and CDR2 YYEEEE. The CDR3 DNA sequence: TGTGCCAGCAGCCAGGACAGGGTCGAAAGACGCACTGAAGCTTTCTTT. Protein product: CASSQDRVERRTEAFF.

This clonotype was seen a handful of times. The chain recombines TRBV6-1 with TRBJ2-5; 8 nucleotides line up with TRBD1. Trimming took 6 bases from V and 3 from J; bases not matched to a gene: 3. The CDR3 sequence is 13 residues long. The germline gives CDR1 MNHNS, CDR2 SASEGT. DNA of the CDR3: TGTGCCAGCAGGAACAGGGGGGAAGAGACCCAGTACTTC. Translation gives CASRNRGEETQYF.

This clonotype was observed a few times. The chain is built from TRBV29-1 and TRBJ2-3, with 7 nucleotides matching TRBD1. Germline V gene data show CDR1 as SQVTM and CDR2 as ANQGSEA. The CDR3 loop spans 16 amino acids. Trimming took 0 bases from V and 2 from J; bases not matched to a gene: 8. The DNA of the CDR3 is TGCAGCGTTGAAGATCCGGGACAGATTCCCACAGATACGCAGTATTTT. It is translated as CSVEDPGQIPTDTQYF.

This clonotype has a handful of counts. V usage is TRBV6-1 and J usage is TRBJ1-2; D not certain. The V end was cut by 7 bases, the J end by 0 bases, with 9 bases between. This CDR3 region has 13 residues. Germline loops: CDR1 MNHNS, CDR2 SASEGT. The CDR3 region is CASMAISNYGYTF. Here the CDR3 DNA reads TGTGCCAGCATGGCGATCTCTAACTATGGCTACACCTTC.

Points on this clonotype: This sequence may be a read error, since a much larger clone differs from it by one base. The chain joins TRBV18 to TRBJ1-1, with TRBD1 matching 7 bases. The CDR3 length is 13 residues. Germline V gives CDR1 KGHSH, CDR2 LQKENI. The CDR3 protein is CGSSRDRDTEAFF. In DNA, the CDR3 is TGTGGCAGCTCCCGAGACAGGGACACTGAAGCTTTCTTT.

This clonotype has a count of ten or more. The gene calls are TRBV11-2 and TRBJ2-3; D tentatively reads TRBD1 or TRBD2 (5 bases each). CDR1 SGHAT and CDR2 FQNNGV come from the germline V gene. The CDR3 totals 15 residues. Trimming took 4 bases from V and 2 from J, leaving 13 bases between them. The chain's CDR3 is CASSSRDRITDTQYF. The CDR3 coding sequence is TGTGCCAGCAGCTCCCGGGACCGGATCACAGATACGCAGTATTTT.

This clonotype came up many times. The chain uses TRBV7-9 and TRBJ2-7; 10 bases map to TRBD2. This CDR3 comprises 15 residues. The germline CDR1 and CDR2 sequences are SEHNR and FQNEAQ (reference sequence). The ends lost 5 bases at V and 4 bases at J; junction bases unmatched: 8. The CDR3 here is CASSQSLAGVYEQYF. The CDR3 bases are TGTGCCAGCAGCCAATCCCTAGCGGGAGTTTACGAGCAGTACTTC.

This chain links TRBV18 with TRBJ2-2; TRBD1 agrees at 9 bases. The V segment lost 3 bases and the J segment 4 bases; nucleotides outside the gene matches: 3. The CDR3 has 15 residues. The germline V gene has CDR1 KGHSH and CDR2 LQKENI. CDR3 sequence: CASSPGQGVTGELFF. CDR3 DNA sequence: TGTGCCAGCTCACCGGGACAGGGAGTCACCGGGGAGCTGTTTTTT.

This clonotype occurred once. The chain links TRBV10-3 to TRBJ1-4; D gene unclear. Germline values: CDR1 ENHRY, CDR2 SYGVKD. The V and J ends lost 9 bases and 4 bases respectively, with 12 bases between them. The CDR3 is 13 amino acids. The CDR3 protein is CAITRGINEKLFF. The CDR3, as DNA: TGTGCCATTACCAGAGGAATTAATGAAAAACTGTTTTTT.

This clonotype was recorded a few times. Mismatch with germline at one junction end may stem from a read error. The chain joins TRBV7-9 to TRBJ2-1, with D maybe TRBD1 (5 bases). The CDR3 length is 12 residues. Germline CDR1 is SEHNR and CDR2 is FQNEAQ (reference sequence). The CDR3 sequence: CAGSLGVDEQFF. The CDR3 bases are TGTGCCGGCAGCTTAGGGGTCGATGAGCAGTTCTTC.